Following are 20 T cell receptor beta chains from one sample sequenced in a study of T cells in localized non-small cell lung cancer. The table came from immunoSEQ multiplex PCR; TCRdb's copy has only in-frame clones and leaves some out. The table includes 40,000 to 65,000 clones, about 87% detected once. Sequenced material: PBMCs, taken before any cancer treatment. These receptors all come from a female donor with stage II lung adenocarcinoma.

The CDR3 is CASSLVDRASGNTIYF. The CDR3 nucleotides read TGCGCCAGCAGCTTGGTGGACAGGGCCTCTGGAAACACCATATATTTT. J is TRBJ1-3 and V is TRBV5-1, with TRBD1 matching over 8 bases. The CDR3 totals 16 residues. CDR1 and CDR2 from the germline V gene are SGHRS and YFSETQ. The trim removed 0 bases at V and 0 bases at J, leaving 2 bases unmatched.

The J gene is TRBJ1-1, the V gene TRBV9; TRBD1 is a possible D gene (5 bases). Germline V lookup: CDR1 SGDLS, CDR2 YYNGEE. The CDR3 covers 15 residues. Trimming took off 1 base at V and 4 bases at J, with 14 bases between the two ends. The CDR3 loop is CASSVWDHGGTEAFF. The CDR3 nucleotides are TGTGCCAGCAGCGTATGGGACCATGGGGGCACTGAAGCTTTCTTT. Full variable domain (outside the CDR3, taken from reference TRBV9 and TRBJ1-1): DSGVTQTPKHLITATGQRVTLRCSPRSGDLSVYWYQQSLDQGLQFLIQYYNGEERAKGNILERFSAQQFPDLHSELNLSSLELGDSALYFCASSVWDHGGTEAFFGQGTRLTVV.

This clone was observed a few times. This chain uses TRBV7-7 with TRBJ2-5; 9 nucleotides line up with TRBD1. CDR1 is SSHAT and CDR2 is FNYEAQ in the germline V gene (reference sequence). The CDR3 length is 14 residues. Losses at the gene ends were 4 bases for V and 5 bases for J; bases not matched to a gene: 5. The CDR3 nucleotides are TGTGCCAGCAGCTCGGACAGGGGCGGGGAGACCCAGTACTTC. This translates into CASSSDRGGETQYF.

Only one count was recorded for this clone. The V call is TRBV14, the J call TRBJ1-2; 8 nucleotides match TRBD1. There are 19 residues in the CDR3. The V gene's germline CDR1 is SGHDN and CDR2 FVKESK. The junction had 12 bases not matched to a gene; V was cut back by 0 bases and J by 0 bases. The CDR3 region is CASSQDPSLAGGSNYGYTF. CDR3 nucleotide sequence: TGTGCCAGCAGCCAAGATCCATCCTTAGCAGGGGGCTCTAACTATGGCTACACCTTC.

The chain employs TRBV19 and TRBJ1-2; D gene ambiguous. The germline V gene encodes CDR1 LNHDA and CDR2 SQIVND (reference sequence). V lost 2 bases, J lost 0 bases, and 7 bases lay in between. The CDR3 is 14 amino acids. CDR3 amino acids: CASSIITANYGYTF. CDR3 nucleotides: TGTGCCAGTAGTATAATTACAGCTAACTATGGCTACACCTTC.

This clone was detected a few times. V is TRBV30 and J is TRBJ2-5, with TRBD2 matching over 13 bases. The V and J ends lost 5 bases and 4 bases, in that order; junction bases with no gene match: 4. The length of the CDR3 is 14 residues. CDR1 and CDR2 (germline): GTSNPN, SVGIG (reference sequence). The CDR3 reads CAWGLAGVGETQYF. The CDR3, as DNA: TGTGCCTGGGGACTAGCGGGGGTCGGAGAGACCCAGTACTTC.

This sequence joins TRBV6-5 and TRBJ1-1, with 7 bases matching TRBD1. CDR3 length: 15 residues. The J segment lost 4 bases and the V segment lost 7 bases, leaving 12 bases of the junction unmatched. Germline CDR1 is MNHEY and CDR2 is SVGAGI. The CDR3 DNA reads as TGTGCCAGCAACCCCCGAACCAACAGGGGCACTGAAGCTTTCTTT. It encodes CASNPRTNRGTEAFF.

The J gene is TRBJ1-1, the V gene TRBV27; unclear D gene. Per germline, CDR1 MNHEY and CDR2 SMNVEV (reference sequence). Trimming left V 0 bases short and J 2 bases short, with 7 bases between. The CDR3 has 14 residues. CDR3 residues: CASSLSHINTEAFF. CDR3 nucleotide sequence: TGTGCCAGCAGTTTATCCCATATTAACACTGAAGCTTTCTTT.

This chain links TRBV27 with TRBJ1-2; 7 nucleotides match TRBD1. The CDR3 extends over 13 amino acids. Losses at the gene ends were 5 bases for V and 3 bases for J; bases not matched to a gene: 3. CDR1 MNHEY and CDR2 SMNVEV come from the germline V gene (reference sequence). The CDR3 bases are TGTGCCAGCAGTCCTGGACAGGACTATGGCTACACCTTC. Its translation is CASSPGQDYGYTF.

This chain connects TRBV5-6 to TRBJ1-2, with D maybe TRBD1 (5 bases). The CDR3 is made up of 14 amino acids. Germline CDR1 and CDR2: SGHDT and YYEEEE. V was shortened by 1 base and J by 4 bases, with 11 bases between the two germline ends. The CDR3 region has the DNA TGTGCCAGCAGCTTGTCTCAGGGCCCCTATGGCTACACCTTC. The encoded protein is CASSLSQGPYGYTF.

The chain links TRBV4-1 to TRBJ2-5; D possibly corresponds to TRBD1 (6 bases). The J call may be mistaken, given a closer DNA end match to TRBJ2-7. CDR3 length: 15 amino acids. Germline V gives CDR1 MGHRA, CDR2 YSYEKL. CDR3: CASSQEGRGFYEQYF. CDR3 nucleotides: TGCGCCAGCAGCCAAGAAGGCAGGGGATTCTACGAGCAGTACTTC.

The chain uses TRBV19 and TRBJ2-5; perhaps TRBD2 as D (5 bases). The CDR3 spans 15 residues. Germline CDR1 reads LNHDA; CDR2 reads SQIVND (reference sequence). V was clipped by 0 bases and J by 5 bases, with 13 bases between them. CDR3 protein: CASSIDGNRRETQYF. The CDR3 DNA is TGTGCCAGTAGTATAGACGGGAACCGGAGGGAGACCCAGTACTTC.

V usage is TRBV27 and J usage is TRBJ2-3; 9 bases map to TRBD2. The germline gives CDR1 MNHEY, CDR2 SMNVEV (reference sequence). The CDR3 is 14 amino acids. V shed 5 bases and J 3 bases; nucleotides not matched to a gene: 3. In nucleotides, the CDR3 is TGTGCCAGCAGTCGGCGGGGGGGGACAGATACGCAGTATTTT. This codes for CASSRRGGTDTQYF.

This chain links TRBV2 with TRBJ1-1, with 7 bases fitting TRBD1. The V gene's germline CDR1 is SNHLY and CDR2 FYNNEI. The CDR3 length is 14 residues. Trimming cost V 6 bases and J 6 bases; bases outside gene matches: 10. In DNA form, the CDR3 reads TGTGCCAGCAGGGGCCAGGACAGGAGTCCTGAAGCTTTCTTT. Encoded protein: CASRGQDRSPEAFF.

The chain couples TRBV2 to TRBJ2-7; no firm D call. CDR3 length: 15 residues. Germline V gene lookup returns CDR1 SNHLY and CDR2 FYNNEI. V shed 10 bases and J shed 4 bases, with 23 bases lying between them. The CDR3 DNA follows: TGTGCCACAACTAAGGATCGCGGCGAGCCTTACGAGCAGTACTTC. This encodes CATTKDRGEPYEQYF. The full variable domain, its missing parts supplied by reference TRBV2 and TRBJ2-7, is EPEVTQTPSHQVTQMGQEVILRCVPISNHLYFYWYRQILGQKVEFLVSFYNNEISEKSEIFDDQFSVERPDGSNFTLKIRSTKLEDSAMYFCATTKDRGEPYEQYFGPGTRLTVT.

This clone was recorded a few times. V gene TRBV6-1 combines with J gene TRBJ1-6, with no clear D. This CDR3 has 13 amino acids. V shed 6 bases and J shed 7 bases, with 10 bases lying between them. The V gene's germline CDR1 is MNHNS and CDR2 SASEGT. The CDR3 DNA reads as TGTGCCAGCAGGGGCGGCCTAAATTCACCCCTCCACTTT. Protein: CASRGGLNSPLHF.

This chain joins TRBV9 and TRBJ2-3; 7 nucleotides agree with TRBD2. Germline V gene lookup returns CDR1 SGDLS and CDR2 YYNGEE. The CDR3 is made up of 18 amino acids. The trim removed 4 bases at V and 2 bases at J, leaving 16 bases unmatched. The CDR3 coding sequence is TGTGCCAGCAGCCCCTCCGTAGTCGCGGGGGTGCTCACAGATACGCAGTATTTT. Translation: CASSPSVVAGVLTDTQYF. The complete variable domain, with remaining parts taken from reference TRBV9 and TRBJ2-3, reads DSGVTQTPKHLITATGQRVTLRCSPRSGDLSVYWYQQSLDQGLQFLIQYYNGEERAKGNILERFSAQQFPDLHSELNLSSLELGDSALYFCASSPSVVAGVLTDTQYFGPGTRLTVL.

The chain has TRBV19 and TRBJ1-4; 7 nucleotides align to TRBD1. Germline lookup yields CDR1 LNHDA and CDR2 SQIVND (reference sequence). The J segment lost 2 bases and the V segment lost 5 bases, leaving 2 bases of the junction unmatched. This CDR3 has 14 residues. CDR3 sequence: CASSDRDTNEKLFF. The CDR3 nucleotides are TGTGCCAGTAGTGACAGGGACACTAATGAAAAACTGTTTTTT.

Notes on this clone: In the same sample, other DNA sequences code for this CDR3. The chain combines TRBV6-4 with TRBJ1-1; D is possibly TRBD1 (6 bases). V lost 2 bases and J 4 bases, leaving 8 bases between the germline ends. The CDR3 extends over 13 amino acids. CDR1 MRHNA and CDR2 SNTAGT come from the germline V gene. CDR3 sequence reads: CASSDEGGTEAFF. CDR3 bases: TGTGCCAGCAGTGACGAAGGGGGCACTGAAGCTTTCTTT.

This chain links TRBV29-1 with TRBJ2-7; possible D gene TRBD2, 5 bases. Trimming took 7 bases from V and 6 from J, leaving 22 bases between them. Germline-derived CDR1 and CDR2 are SQVTM and ANQGSEA. The CDR3 runs to 14 residues. The CDR3 loop reads CSAQLSGDSGEQYF. The CDR3 DNA follows: TGCAGCGCCCAACTCAGCGGTGACTCTGGCGAGCAGTACTTC.